The 11 T cell receptor beta chains in this list originate from one sample, sequenced in a study of CD4+ T cells in melanoma. The method was immunoSEQ multiplex PCR; TCRdb's version includes in-frame clones alone and lacks a portion of them. The table shows about 110,000 clones, with 80% to 95% occurring only once. The material sequenced was peripheral blood. These receptors all stem from a human donor with melanoma.

This clone was detected only once. This rearrangement joins TRBV5-4 to TRBJ2-3, with unresolved D. The CDR3 sequence is 12 residues long. V was pared by 1 base and J by 3 bases, with 3 bases between. Germline V lookup: CDR1 SGHNT, CDR2 YYREEE (reference sequence). DNA for the CDR3: TGTGCCAGCAGCTTGTTTACAGATACGCAGTATTTT. Protein: CASSLFTDTQYF.

This clone was seen only once. The chain couples TRBV30 to TRBJ1-2, with unresolved D. Germline V CDR1 and CDR2: GTSNPN, SVGIG (reference sequence). The V and J ends lost 5 bases and 3 bases respectively, with 13 bases between them. This CDR3 comprises 13 residues. For the CDR3, the DNA is TGTGCCTGGTCCGCGAGGGCAGACTATGGCTACACCTTC. Its translation: CAWSARADYGYTF. Looking up the rest from reference TRBV30 and TRBJ1-2 gives the full variable domain: SQTIHQWPATLVQPVGSPLSLECTVEGTSNPNLYWYRQAAGRGLQLLFYSVGIGQISSEVPQNLSASRPQDRQFILSSKKLLLSDSGFYLCAWSARADYGYTFGSGTRLTVV.

J is TRBJ1-5 and V is TRBV27; 8 nucleotides align to TRBD1. Germline-derived CDR1 and CDR2 are MNHEY and SMNVEV (reference sequence). The CDR3 consists of 15 residues. The ends lost 5 bases at V and 1 base at J; junction bases unmatched: 4. CDR3 bases: TGTGCCAGCAGTCCACAGGGGGTAAGCAATCAGCCCCAGCATTTT. As protein: CASSPQGVSNQPQHF.

The chain combines TRBV5-1 with TRBJ2-1; no definite D call. Trimming shortened V by 1 base and J by 0 bases, and 8 bases separated the two germline ends. CDR1 is SGHRS and CDR2 is YFSETQ in the germline V gene. This CDR3 comprises 15 residues. CDR3 loop: CASSLSFNSYNEQFF. The CDR3, as DNA: TGCGCCAGCAGCTTGAGCTTCAACTCCTACAATGAGCAGTTCTTC.

The chain joins TRBV6-1 to TRBJ1-2; no reliable D call. The CDR3 totals 15 residues. CDR1 is MNHNS, CDR2 SASEGT, per germline. Trimming removed 2 bases from V and 4 bases from J, with 14 bases in between. CDR3 in amino acids: CASSENKGMGYGYTF. DNA of the CDR3: TGTGCCAGCAGTGAAAATAAGGGAATGGGCTATGGCTACACCTTC.

CDR3 sequence: CASSRGSGGTYEQYF. The CDR3 bases are TGTGCCAGTTCCCGGGGTAGCGGGGGGACCTACGAGCAGTACTTC. The chain employs TRBV27 and TRBJ2-7; 10 nucleotides agree with TRBD2. The CDR3 loop spans 15 amino acids. Germline assignment: CDR1 MNHEY and CDR2 SMNVEV (reference sequence). V lost 9 bases and J lost 2; bases outside the gene matches: 10.

This chain links TRBV9 with TRBJ2-5; D unclear. Trimming left V 0 bases short and J 2 bases short, with 11 bases between. The CDR3 extends over 15 amino acids. CDR1 is SGDLS and CDR2 is YYNGEE in the germline V gene. CDR3 sequence reads: CASSVGGLDQETQYF. As DNA, the CDR3 is TGTGCCAGCAGCGTAGGGGGTCTAGATCAAGAGACCCAGTACTTC.

The gene calls are TRBV5-1 and TRBJ2-2; D is perhaps TRBD1 (5 bases). V lost 0 bases, J lost 4 bases, and 10 bases lay in between. The germline V gene has CDR1 SGHRS and CDR2 YFSETQ. The CDR3 is 15 residues long. The CDR3 is CASSLVRTPTGELFF. The CDR3 nucleotides read TGCGCCAGCAGCTTGGTGAGGACACCCACCGGGGAGCTGTTTTTT.

The rearrangement uses TRBV11-1 and TRBJ2-3, with 8 bases aligning to TRBD1. V trimming: 2 bases; J trimming: 3 bases; junction bases outside the gene matches: 4. CDR1 and CDR2 (germline): SGHAT, FQDESV (reference sequence). This CDR3 has 15 amino acids. The chain's CDR3 is CASSLQGAVTDTQYF. CDR3 in DNA: TGTGCCAGCAGCTTACAGGGGGCCGTAACAGATACGCAGTATTTT.

The V call is TRBV28, the J call TRBJ1-2; D might be TRBD1 (6 bases). Germline V gene sequence: CDR1 MDHEN, CDR2 SYDVKM. CDR3 size: 12 residues. The CDR3 bases are TGTGCAAGTGGGAGGGGGAACTATGGCTACACCTTC. Translating gives CASGRGNYGYTF.

The chain is built from TRBV9 and TRBJ2-7, with D possibly matching TRBD1 (6 bases). CDR1 and CDR2 from the germline V gene are SGDLS and YYNGEE. CDR3 length: 15 amino acids. The ends were cut back, 0 bases at V and 0 bases at J, with 10 bases in the middle. This chain's CDR3 is CASSVAPGASYEQYF. CDR3 nucleotides: TGTGCCAGCAGCGTAGCGCCAGGGGCCTCCTACGAGCAGTACTTC.